One and the same sample provided the 32 T cell receptor beta chains below, sequenced in a study of cytomegalovirus exposure and HLA in healthy donors. Researchers ran the PCR with 60 Vbeta and 13 Jbeta primers. Using immunoSEQ multiplex PCR, the repertoire was profiled, and TCRdb retains in-frame clones only, with some absent. Here the sample spans about 120,000 clones, around two thirds being singletons. Sequences were obtained from PBMCs. These receptor sequences come from a woman aged 40 to 55 in good health and CMV-seropositive.

The table lists this clone with a few counts. The chain is built from TRBV7-2 and TRBJ1-5; D call uncertain. V shed 5 bases and J shed 4 bases, with 9 bases lying between them. Germline V gene sequence: CDR1 SGHTA, CDR2 FQGNSA. CDR3 size: 13 residues. CDR3 DNA: TGTGCCAGCAGCCAACAGCGGAATCAGCCCCAGCATTTT. Protein: CASSQQRNQPQHF.

V usage is TRBV5-1 and J usage is TRBJ1-1; a possible D gene is TRBD1 (5 bases). V lost 0 bases and J lost 1, with 10 bases in between. Germline CDR1 SGHRS, CDR2 YFSETQ. This CDR3 is 15 amino acids long. The CDR3 sequence: CASSLEGLKNTEAFF. The CDR3 nucleotides are TGCGCCAGCAGCTTGGAGGGACTGAAGAACACTGAAGCTTTCTTT. The variable domain in full, with the rest retrieved from reference TRBV5-1 and TRBJ1-1, is KAGVTQTPRYLIKTRGQQVTLSCSPISGHRSVSWYQQTPGQGLQFLFEYFSETQRNKGNFPGRFSGRQFSNSRSEMNVSTLELGDSALYLCASSLEGLKNTEAFFGQGTRLTVV.

The chain links TRBV28 to TRBJ1-4, with D perhaps matching TRBD1 (5 bases). The CDR3 runs to 15 residues. In germline, CDR1 is MDHEN, CDR2 SYDVKM. The ends were cut back, 8 bases at V and 3 bases at J, with 16 bases in the middle. CDR3 protein: CASRPSRVSNEKLFF. CDR3 nucleotides: TGTGCCAGCCGACCCTCCAGGGTCTCTAATGAAAAACTGTTTTTT.

This clone has more than one count but fewer than ten. The V gene is TRBV29-1, the J gene TRBJ2-5; D might be TRBD2 (5 bases). Looked up from germline, CDR1 is SQVTM and CDR2 is ANQGSEA. The CDR3 runs to 11 residues. Trimming took 4 bases from V and 11 from J, leaving 14 bases between them. CDR3 protein: CSVGGRLEQYF. Written as DNA, the CDR3 is TGCAGCGTTGGAGGGCGGTTAGAGCAGTACTTC.

The table lists this clone with a few counts. This sequence joins TRBV7-8 and TRBJ1-5; TRBD1 might be the D (5 bases). The CDR3 runs to 13 residues. The V end lost 5 bases, the J end lost 4 bases, and 9 bases lay between the germline ends. Germline CDR1 and CDR2: SGHVS and FQNEAQ. The CDR3 reads CASSVQGNQPQHF. As DNA, the CDR3 is TGTGCCAGCAGCGTCCAGGGAAATCAGCCCCAGCATTTT. The complete variable domain, with remaining parts taken from reference TRBV7-8 and TRBJ1-5, reads GAGVSQSPRYKVAKRGQDVALRCDPISGHVSLFWYQQALGQGPEFLTYFQNEAQLDKSGLPSDRFFAERPEGSVSTLKIQRTQQEDSAVYLCASSVQGNQPQHFGDGTRLSIL.

This clone showed up just a few times. The V and J genes are TRBV6-5 and TRBJ1-2, with D perhaps matching TRBD1 (5 bases). The germline V and J ends were trimmed by 2 bases and 3 bases, with 10 bases remaining between them. Per the germline V gene, CDR1 is MNHEY and CDR2 is SVGAGI. The CDR3 runs to 14 residues. CDR3 in amino acids: CASSYQRGYYGYTF. CDR3 nucleotides: TGTGCCAGCAGTTACCAAAGGGGATACTATGGCTACACCTTC.

The CDR3: CSVVAGGPGYTF. The CDR3 DNA sequence: TGCAGCGTTGTGGCAGGGGGCCCTGGCTACACCTTC. The V and J genes are TRBV29-1 and TRBJ1-2; 8 positions match TRBD1. Germline CDR1 is SQVTM and CDR2 is ANQGSEA. The CDR3 has 12 residues. The ends lost 4 bases at V and 7 bases at J; junction bases unmatched: 5. Based on the CDR3 plus reference TRBV29-1 and TRBJ1-2, the full variable domain is SAVISQKPSRDICQRGTSLTIQCQVDSQVTMMFWYRQQPGQSLTLIATANQGSEATYESGFVIDKFPISRPNLTFSTLTVSNMSPEDSSIYLCSVVAGGPGYTFGSGTRLTVV.

This chain links TRBV30 with TRBJ2-1; 10 nucleotides match TRBD1. The CDR3 loop spans 14 amino acids. Germline CDR1 GTSNPN, CDR2 SVGIG (reference sequence). CDR3 sequence: CARAGTGVSSEQFF. In DNA, the CDR3 is TGTGCTCGGGCCGGGACAGGGGTATCGTCTGAGCAGTTCTTC. The whole variable domain, remainder taken from reference TRBV30 and TRBJ2-1, is SQTIHQWPATLVQPVGSPLSLECTVEGTSNPNLYWYRQAAGRGLQLLFYSVGIGQISSEVPQNLSASRPQDRQFILSSKKLLLSDSGFYLCARAGTGVSSEQFFGPGTRLTVL.

V is TRBV28 and J is TRBJ2-5; D gene ambiguous. Germline values: CDR1 MDHEN, CDR2 SYDVKM. The V end lost 3 bases, the J end lost 1 base, and 9 bases lay between the germline ends. This CDR3 spans 14 amino acids. Here the CDR3 reads CASSLTGLQETQYF. The CDR3 DNA reads as TGTGCCAGCAGTTTGACGGGTCTCCAAGAGACCCAGTACTTC.

The chain links TRBV29-1 to TRBJ2-1; TRBD1 agrees at 7 bases. The CDR3 has 15 residues. V dropped 4 bases and J dropped 9; count of bases not matched to a gene: 15. Germline lookup yields CDR1 SQVTM and CDR2 ANQGSEA. CDR3 nucleotide sequence: TGCAGCGTTGGAAAGACAGGGTATGAGGCGGGTGAGCAGTTCTTC. As protein: CSVGKTGYEAGEQFF.

V usage is TRBV5-1 and J usage is TRBJ2-3, with 7 bases fitting TRBD2. Germline V CDR1 and CDR2: SGHRS, YFSETQ. The CDR3 loop spans 16 amino acids. The trim removed 4 bases at V and 0 bases at J, leaving 8 bases unmatched. CDR3 coding DNA: TGCGCCAGCAGCATAGCTAGCGGAGTTAGCACAGATACGCAGTATTTT. Protein sequence: CASSIASGVSTDTQYF. The variable domain in full, completed from reference TRBV5-1 and TRBJ2-3, reads KAGVTQTPRYLIKTRGQQVTLSCSPISGHRSVSWYQQTPGQGLQFLFEYFSETQRNKGNFPGRFSGRQFSNSRSEMNVSTLELGDSALYLCASSIASGVSTDTQYFGPGTRLTVL.

This chain uses TRBV11-2 with TRBJ2-2; 11 nucleotides match TRBD2. Germline V gene lookup returns CDR1 SGHAT and CDR2 FQNNGV. Trimming took 3 bases from V and 2 from J; bases not matched to a gene: 8. The CDR3 covers 18 residues. CDR3 loop: CASSFPRTSGRNTGELFF. The DNA for the CDR3 is TGTGCCAGCAGCTTTCCCAGGACTAGCGGGCGTAACACCGGGGAGCTGTTTTTT.

The chain links TRBV19 to TRBJ1-4; 9 nucleotides align to TRBD1. Germline V CDR1 and CDR2: LNHDA, SQIVND (reference sequence). Trimming removed 8 bases from V and 6 bases from J; junction bases left unmatched: 1. The CDR3 covers 12 residues. The CDR3, as DNA: TGTGCCAGTCGGACAGGGGATGAAAAACTGTTTTTT. This gives the protein CASRTGDEKLFF.

The chain uses TRBV30 and TRBJ2-3; D unresolved. This CDR3 comprises 12 residues. Germline V CDR1 and CDR2: GTSNPN, SVGIG (reference sequence). V shed 1 base and J shed 5 bases, with 7 bases lying between them. CDR3 DNA: TGTGCCTGGAGTGGACACGGAGATACGCAGTATTTT. Protein sequence: CAWSGHGDTQYF.

The chain recombines TRBV7-2 with TRBJ1-1; D not certain. The germline V gene encodes CDR1 SGHTA and CDR2 FQGNSA. This CDR3 region has 14 residues. With 1 base removed from V and 2 bases from J, the gap between germline ends came to 8 bases. In DNA, the CDR3 is TGTGCCAGCAGCTTAGGGCAGTCAAACACTGAAGCTTTCTTT. Translating it yields CASSLGQSNTEAFF.

This clone appeared a single time. The V and J genes are TRBV7-9 and TRBJ2-1, with 9 positions matching TRBD1. The CDR3 sequence is 14 residues long. Looked up from germline, CDR1 is SEHNR and CDR2 is FQNEAQ (reference sequence). The ends lost 5 bases at V and 6 bases at J; junction bases unmatched: 5. The CDR3 loop is CASSHWDRANEQFF. The CDR3 DNA follows: TGTGCCAGCAGCCATTGGGACAGGGCCAATGAGCAGTTCTTC.

The chain recombines TRBV29-1 with TRBJ1-1; no clear D gene. The CDR3 runs to 14 residues. Germline V lookup: CDR1 SQVTM, CDR2 ANQGSEA. V was cut by 0 bases and J by 4 bases, with 12 bases left in between. DNA of the CDR3: TGCAGCGTTGAAGATAGATTGGGCACCACTGAAGCTTTCTTT. Translating it yields CSVEDRLGTTEAFF.

The chain couples TRBV4-3 to TRBJ2-7; 16 nucleotides align to TRBD2. The CDR3 length is 21 residues. V was pared by 1 base and J by 0 bases, with 12 bases of the junction left unmatched. Germline CDR1 is LGHNA and CDR2 is YSLEER. The CDR3 sequence is CASSQGFREGLAGGVSYEQYF. The DNA for the CDR3 is TGCGCCAGCAGCCAAGGGTTCCGTGAGGGACTAGCGGGAGGGGTCTCCTACGAGCAGTACTTC.

This clone was observed a few times. This rearrangement joins TRBV7-2 to TRBJ2-6; 8 bases are a match to TRBD2. V dropped 3 bases and J dropped 2; count of bases not matched to a gene: 3. This CDR3 spans 16 amino acids. In germline, CDR1 is SGHTA, CDR2 FQGNSA. The CDR3 loop is CASSFPGGAGANVLTF. CDR3 DNA: TGTGCCAGCAGCTTCCCGGGAGGGGCTGGGGCCAACGTCCTGACTTTC.

V usage is TRBV6-6 and J usage is TRBJ2-7, with D perhaps matching TRBD2 (5 bases). The germline V gene has CDR1 MNHNY and CDR2 SVGAGI (reference sequence). The CDR3 runs 14 residues. The V and J ends lost 4 bases and 3 bases respectively, with 13 bases between them. The CDR3 sequence is CASSWKGESYEQYF. CDR3 coding DNA: TGTGCCAGCAGTTGGAAGGGAGAAAGCTACGAGCAGTACTTC.

V and J are TRBV5-4 and TRBJ2-5, with 7 bases matching TRBD2. The V gene's germline CDR1 is SGHNT and CDR2 YYREEE (reference sequence). V gave up 4 bases and J gave up 2 bases; unmatched junction bases: 5. The CDR3 length is 14 residues. CDR3 protein: CASSQAGDQETQYF. CDR3 nucleotide sequence: TGTGCCAGCAGCCAGGCGGGGGATCAAGAGACCCAGTACTTC. Variable domain in full (rest from reference TRBV5-4 and TRBJ2-5): ETGVTQSPTHLIKTRGQQVTLRCSSQSGHNTVSWYQQALGQGPQFIFQYYREEENGRGNFPPRFSGLQFPNYSSELNVNALELDDSALYLCASSQAGDQETQYFGPGTRLLVL.

The chain is built from TRBV7-3 and TRBJ2-1; possibly TRBD1 for D (6 bases). CDR1 and CDR2 (germline): SGHTA, FQGTGA. V lost 5 bases and J 2 bases, leaving 16 bases between the germline ends. There are 16 residues in the CDR3. In DNA form, the CDR3 reads TGTGCCAGCAGCCTATCTGCAGGGGCCCCCTACAATGAGCAGTTCTTC. It codes for CASSLSAGAPYNEQFF.

The chain uses TRBV19 and TRBJ1-3, with 9 nucleotides matching TRBD1. With V trimmed by 4 bases and J by 0 bases, 1 base remained unmatched. The CDR3 is 15 amino acids. Germline V gives CDR1 LNHDA, CDR2 SQIVND (reference sequence). DNA of the CDR3: TGTGCCAGTAGTACGGACAGGGGCTCTGGAAACACCATATATTTT. It is translated as CASSTDRGSGNTIYF.

The rearrangement uses TRBV11-2 and TRBJ2-7; no firm D call. CDR1 and CDR2 from the germline V gene are SGHAT and FQNNGV. V shed 6 bases and J shed 7 bases, with 19 bases lying between them. This CDR3 has 14 residues. CDR3 protein: CASSYTLKGVEQYF. CDR3 DNA sequence: TGTGCCAGCAGTTACACGTTAAAAGGAGTGGAGCAGTACTTC.

The rearrangement joins TRBV7-6 to TRBJ1-3, with D possibly being TRBD1 (5 bases). The CDR3 loop spans 14 amino acids. The V end lost 3 bases, the J end lost 4 bases, and 10 bases lay between the germline ends. Germline values: CDR1 SGHVS, CDR2 FNYEAQ. This CDR3 is CASSFRVGGNTIYF. CDR3 nucleotide sequence: TGTGCCAGCAGCTTCAGGGTGGGCGGAAACACCATATATTTT.

The V and J genes are TRBV7-2 and TRBJ2-3; no clear D. The CDR3 has 14 amino acids. The germline gives CDR1 SGHTA, CDR2 FQGNSA. V gave up 4 bases and J gave up 1 base, with 9 bases separating them. CDR3 coding DNA: TGTGCCAGCAGCTCCTACTTACGCACAGATACGCAGTATTTT. This translates into CASSSYLRTDTQYF.

This clone has more than one count but fewer than ten. The chain is built from TRBV6-6 and TRBJ2-2; TRBD2 matches 11 bases. V was clipped by 5 bases and J by 4 bases; unmatched bases: 3. CDR1 MNHNY and CDR2 SVGAGI come from the germline V gene (reference sequence). This CDR3 has 15 amino acids. The CDR3 here is CASSNGLAGTGELFF. The CDR3, as DNA: TGTGCCAGCAGTAACGGACTAGCGGGCACCGGGGAGCTGTTTTTT.

This clone was counted only a few times. This chain uses TRBV10-3 with TRBJ2-3; perhaps TRBD1 as D (5 bases). Trimming left V 4 bases short and J 6 bases short, with 8 bases between. The germline CDR1 and CDR2 sequences are ENHRY and SYGVKD. This CDR3 is 12 amino acids long. CDR3 bases: TGTGCCATCAGTGCAGGGAAGGATACGCAGTATTTT. It yields the protein CAISAGKDTQYF.

A remark on this clone: Other DNA sequences within the sample encode an identical CDR3. The rearrangement uses TRBV19 and TRBJ2-1; TRBD2 aligns across 8 bases. The germline V gene encodes CDR1 LNHDA and CDR2 SQIVND (reference sequence). The V segment lost 1 base and the J segment 2 bases; nucleotides outside the gene matches: 1. This CDR3 spans 15 amino acids. As DNA, the CDR3 is TGTGCCAGTAGTATAGTAGCGGGGCCCTACAATGAGCAGTTCTTC. It specifies CASSIVAGPYNEQFF.

J is TRBJ1-5 and V is TRBV27; D uncertain. Trimming pared 6 bases from V and 0 bases from J, leaving 9 bases between. Germline V gene sequence: CDR1 MNHEY, CDR2 SMNVEV (reference sequence). The CDR3 spans 14 residues. CDR3 DNA sequence: TGTGCCAGCAGAGCGACGGATAGCAATCAGCCCCAGCATTTT. This sequence encodes CASRATDSNQPQHF.

Concerning this clone itself: The junction does not match germline at one end; this may be a read error. The chain carries TRBV7-9 and TRBJ1-1; possible D gene TRBD1, 5 bases. The CDR3 is 11 residues long. Germline CDR1 reads SEHNR; CDR2 reads FQNEAQ (reference sequence). CDR3 DNA sequence: TGTGCCAGCAGCTCGGACACCGAAGCTTTCTTT. The encoded protein is CASSSDTEAFF.

The chain has TRBV7-3 and TRBJ1-3; weak D call: TRBD1 (6 bases). CDR3 length: 13 amino acids. In germline, CDR1 is SGHTA, CDR2 FQGTGA. V dropped 8 bases and J dropped 2 bases, with 10 bases sitting between them. This CDR3 reads CASARTAGNTIYF. CDR3 nucleotides: TGTGCCAGCGCCCGGACAGCTGGAAACACCATATATTTT.